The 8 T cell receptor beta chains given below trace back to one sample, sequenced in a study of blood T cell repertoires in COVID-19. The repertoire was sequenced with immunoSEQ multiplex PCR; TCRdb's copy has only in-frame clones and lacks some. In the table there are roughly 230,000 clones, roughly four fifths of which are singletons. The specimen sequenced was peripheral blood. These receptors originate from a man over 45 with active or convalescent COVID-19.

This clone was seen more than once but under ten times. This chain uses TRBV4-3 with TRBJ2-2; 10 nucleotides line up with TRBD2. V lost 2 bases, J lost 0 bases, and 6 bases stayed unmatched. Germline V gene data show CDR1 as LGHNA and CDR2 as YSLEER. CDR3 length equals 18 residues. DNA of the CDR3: TGCGCCAGCAGCCAAAGAACTAGCGGGACTTCGAACACCGGGGAGCTGTTTTTT. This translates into CASSQRTSGTSNTGELFF.

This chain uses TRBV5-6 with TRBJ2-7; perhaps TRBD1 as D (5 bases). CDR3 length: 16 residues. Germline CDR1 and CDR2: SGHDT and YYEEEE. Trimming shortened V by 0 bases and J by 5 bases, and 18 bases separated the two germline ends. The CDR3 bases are TGTGCCAGCAGCTTGGCGGGCCTCGGTACAGGCAACGAGCAGTACTTC. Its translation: CASSLAGLGTGNEQYF.

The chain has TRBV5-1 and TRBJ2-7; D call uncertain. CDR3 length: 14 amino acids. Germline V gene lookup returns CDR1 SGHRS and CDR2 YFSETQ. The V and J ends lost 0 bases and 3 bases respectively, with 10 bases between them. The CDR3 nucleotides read TGCGCCAGCAGCTTGGGGGCTGATATCTACGAGCAGTACTTC. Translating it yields CASSLGADIYEQYF. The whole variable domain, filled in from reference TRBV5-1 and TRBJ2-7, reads KAGVTQTPRYLIKTRGQQVTLSCSPISGHRSVSWYQQTPGQGLQFLFEYFSETQRNKGNFPGRFSGRQFSNSRSEMNVSTLELGDSALYLCASSLGADIYEQYFGPGTRLTVT.

The CDR3 is CATSRDWAAVEETQYF. The DNA of the CDR3 is TGTGCCACCAGCAGAGATTGGGCAGCCGTAGAAGAGACCCAGTACTTC. This rearrangement joins TRBV15 to TRBJ2-5; D not resolved. This CDR3 contains 16 residues. Germline-derived CDR1 and CDR2 are LNHNV and YYDKDF (reference sequence). Trimming took off 0 bases at V and 3 bases at J, with 14 bases between the two ends. Filled out from reference TRBV15 and TRBJ2-5, the complete variable domain reads DAMVIQNPRYQVTQFGKPVTLSCSQTLNHNVMYWYQQKSSQAPKLLFHYYDKDFNNEADTPDNFQSRRPNTSFCFLDIRSPGLGDTAMYLCATSRDWAAVEETQYFGPGTRLLVL.

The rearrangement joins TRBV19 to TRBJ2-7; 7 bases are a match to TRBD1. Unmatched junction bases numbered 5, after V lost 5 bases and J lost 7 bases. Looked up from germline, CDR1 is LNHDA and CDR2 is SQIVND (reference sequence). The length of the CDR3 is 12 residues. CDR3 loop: CASSRTGVEQYF. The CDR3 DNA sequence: TGTGCCAGTAGTCGTACAGGGGTGGAGCAGTACTTC.

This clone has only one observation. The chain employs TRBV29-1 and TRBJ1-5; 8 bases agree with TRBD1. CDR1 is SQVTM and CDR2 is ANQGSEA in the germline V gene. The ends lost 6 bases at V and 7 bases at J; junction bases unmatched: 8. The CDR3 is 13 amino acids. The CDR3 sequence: CSVAQGARQPQHF. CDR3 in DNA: TGCAGCGTAGCCCAGGGGGCTAGACAGCCCCAGCATTTT.

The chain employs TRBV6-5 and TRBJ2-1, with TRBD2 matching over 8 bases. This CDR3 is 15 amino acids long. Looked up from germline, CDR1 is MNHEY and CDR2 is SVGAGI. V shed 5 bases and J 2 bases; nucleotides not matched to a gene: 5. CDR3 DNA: TGTGCCAGCAGTATAGCGGGGCCCACCTACAATGAGCAGTTCTTC. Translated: CASSIAGPTYNEQFF.

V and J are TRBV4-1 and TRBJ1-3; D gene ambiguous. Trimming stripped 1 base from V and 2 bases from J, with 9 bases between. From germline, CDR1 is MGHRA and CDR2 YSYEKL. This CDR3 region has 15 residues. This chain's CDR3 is CASSQGGGAGNTIYF. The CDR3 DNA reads TGCGCCAGCAGCCAAGGAGGAGGAGCTGGAAACACCATATATTTT.